This T cell receptor beta chain originates from a study of blood T cell repertoires in COVID-19. Study as a whole: There were acute and convalescent COVID-19 samples, and they came from the United States, Italy and Spain. In each case, the material was cDNA or gDNA derived from T cells, B-cell-depleted T cells, or PBMCs.

The V end was cut by 1 base, the J end by 6 bases, with 10 bases between. The CDR3 has 15 residues. Germline CDR1 reads MGHDK; CDR2 reads SYGVNS. Original handling: The assay estimated nucleated cells by amplifying reference gene primers. Profiling relied on immunoSEQ multiplex PCR, and the TCRdb table lists in-frame clones only, not all of them. Clone size and the V and J calls come from that table; the DNA yielded D and trimming. The table has approximately 280,000 clones, over 75% seen once; the top ten hold around an eighth. This rearrangement joins TRBV25-1 to TRBJ1-6; D uncertain. The sequencing input was peripheral blood. The receptor was isolated from a woman aged 55-75 years with acute or convalescent COVID-19. The CDR3, as DNA: TGTGCCAGCAGTGAATCGGGTATGAGTAATTCACCCCTCCACTTT. As protein: CASSESGMSNSPLHF. The whole variable domain, remainder taken from reference TRBV25-1 and TRBJ1-6, is EADIYQTPRYLVIGTGKKITLECSQTMGHDKMYWYQQDPGMELHLIHYSYGVNSTEKGDLSSESTVSRIRTEHFPLTLESARPSHTSQYLCASSESGMSNSPLHFGNGTRLTVT.